The entry below gives a single T cell receptor (beta chain) sequence along with its context. Its antigen is not known. These data come from a study of CD8+CD57+ T cells in acquired aplastic anemia. For the study at large: Sorted CD4+ plus CD8+ cells gave DNA averaging roughly 3 ug. Reads per healthy sample averaged approximately 10 million (CD4+) and some 12 million (CD8+). General study points: Patients were compared with controls for CD8+ Simpson's diversity, and no significant difference emerged. Patients and controls were found to share some 30 CD8+ CDR3 sequences.

This CDR3 has 18 residues. From germline, CDR1 is LNHNV and CDR2 YYDKDF (reference sequence). With 0 bases clipped from V and 3 bases from J, the junction kept 7 bases outside the gene matches. Genomic DNA constituted the template upon which TCR beta VDJ and CDR3 profiling was performed. TCRdb re-derived calls from the reads in MiXCR, one entry per CDR3 protein. The sample carries around 170,000 distinct CDR3 sequences, about three fifths recorded once. This receptor was taken from a human donor in good health. Sequences were obtained from sorted CD4+, CD8+, or CD8+CD57+ T cells (not recorded which) from PBMCs. The chain joins TRBV15 to TRBJ2-1; TRBD2 matches at 11 bases. The CDR3 bases are TGTGCCACCAGCAGAGATCAAACTAGCGGGGGCCTCTACAATGAGCAGTTCTTC. This sequence encodes CATSRDQTSGGLYNEQFF.